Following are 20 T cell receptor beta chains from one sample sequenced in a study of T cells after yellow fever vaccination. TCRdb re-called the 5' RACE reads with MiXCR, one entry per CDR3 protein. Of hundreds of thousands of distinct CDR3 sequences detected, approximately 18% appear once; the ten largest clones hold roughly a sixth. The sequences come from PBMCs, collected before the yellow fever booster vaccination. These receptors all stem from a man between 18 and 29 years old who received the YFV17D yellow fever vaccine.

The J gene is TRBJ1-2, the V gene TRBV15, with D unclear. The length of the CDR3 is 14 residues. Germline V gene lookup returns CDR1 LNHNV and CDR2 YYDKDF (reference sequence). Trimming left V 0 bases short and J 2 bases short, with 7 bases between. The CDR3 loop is CATSRDRQNYGYTF. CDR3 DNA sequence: TGTGCCACCAGCAGAGATCGACAAAACTATGGCTACACCTTC. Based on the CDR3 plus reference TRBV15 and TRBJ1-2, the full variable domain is DAMVIQNPRYQVTQFGKPVTLSCSQTLNHNVMYWYQQKSSQAPKLLFHYYDKDFNNEADTPDNFQSRRPNTSFCFLDIRSPGLGDTAMYLCATSRDRQNYGYTFGSGTRLTVV.

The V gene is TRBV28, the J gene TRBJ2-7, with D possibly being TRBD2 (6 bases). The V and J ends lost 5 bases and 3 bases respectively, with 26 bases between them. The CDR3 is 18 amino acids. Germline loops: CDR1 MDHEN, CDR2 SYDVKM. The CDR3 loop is CASSTLGRGFSHHYEQYV. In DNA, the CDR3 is TGTGCCAGCAGTACCCTCGGGCGGGGCTTTTCCCACCACTACGAGCAGTACGTC.

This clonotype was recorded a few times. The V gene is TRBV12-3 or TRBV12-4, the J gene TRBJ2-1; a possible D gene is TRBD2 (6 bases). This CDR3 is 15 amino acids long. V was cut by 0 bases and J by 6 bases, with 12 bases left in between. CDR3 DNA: TGTGCCAGCAGTTTAGCTGGGGGGAAAGGCAATGAGCAGTTCTTC. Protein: CASSLAGGKGNEQFF.

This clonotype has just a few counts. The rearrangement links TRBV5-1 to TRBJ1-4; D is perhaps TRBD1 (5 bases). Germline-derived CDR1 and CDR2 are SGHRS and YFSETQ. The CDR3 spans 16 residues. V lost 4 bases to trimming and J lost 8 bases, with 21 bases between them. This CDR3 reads CASSPGRDAPVEKLFF. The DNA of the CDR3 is TGCGCCAGCAGCCCAGGGAGGGACGCGCCGGTAGAAAAACTGTTTTTT.

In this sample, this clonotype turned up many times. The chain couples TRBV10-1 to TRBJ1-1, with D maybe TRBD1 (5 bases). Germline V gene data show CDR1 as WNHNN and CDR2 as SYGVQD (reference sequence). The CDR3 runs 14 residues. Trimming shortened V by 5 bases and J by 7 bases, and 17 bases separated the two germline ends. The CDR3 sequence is CASSSGASRNEAFF. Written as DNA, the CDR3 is TGCGCCAGCAGTTCTGGGGCTTCAAGGAATGAAGCTTTCTTT.

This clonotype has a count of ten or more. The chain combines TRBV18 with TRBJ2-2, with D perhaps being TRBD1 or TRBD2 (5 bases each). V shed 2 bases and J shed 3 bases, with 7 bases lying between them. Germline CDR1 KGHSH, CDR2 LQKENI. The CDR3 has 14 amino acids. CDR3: CASSPGTDTGELFF. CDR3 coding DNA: TGTGCCAGCTCACCAGGGACGGACACCGGGGAGCTGTTTTTT.

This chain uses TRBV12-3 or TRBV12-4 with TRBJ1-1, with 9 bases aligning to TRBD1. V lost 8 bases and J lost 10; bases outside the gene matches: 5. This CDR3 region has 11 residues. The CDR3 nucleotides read TGTGCCAGCCGGGACAGGGATGGAGCTTTCTTT. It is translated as CASRDRDGAFF.

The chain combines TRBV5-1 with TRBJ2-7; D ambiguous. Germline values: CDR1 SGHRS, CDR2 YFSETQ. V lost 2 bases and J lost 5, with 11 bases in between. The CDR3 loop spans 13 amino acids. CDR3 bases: TGCGCCAGCAGCTTCGGGCCCCAAGACGAGCAGTACTTC. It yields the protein CASSFGPQDEQYF.

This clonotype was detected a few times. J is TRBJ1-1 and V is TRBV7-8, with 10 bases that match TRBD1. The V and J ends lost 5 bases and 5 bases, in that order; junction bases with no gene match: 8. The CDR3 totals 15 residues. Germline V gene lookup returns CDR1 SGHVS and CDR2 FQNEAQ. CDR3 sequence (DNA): TGTGCCAGCAGCGAACTCGACAGGGGGCTTACTGAAGCTTTCTTT. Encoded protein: CASSELDRGLTEAFF.

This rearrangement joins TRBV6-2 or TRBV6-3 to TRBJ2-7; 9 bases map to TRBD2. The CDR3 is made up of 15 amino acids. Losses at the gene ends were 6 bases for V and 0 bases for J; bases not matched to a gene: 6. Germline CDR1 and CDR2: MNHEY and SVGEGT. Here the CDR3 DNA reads TGTGCCAGCAGCCCGCAGCGGGGGGACTCCTACGAGCAGTACGTC. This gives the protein CASSPQRGDSYEQYV.

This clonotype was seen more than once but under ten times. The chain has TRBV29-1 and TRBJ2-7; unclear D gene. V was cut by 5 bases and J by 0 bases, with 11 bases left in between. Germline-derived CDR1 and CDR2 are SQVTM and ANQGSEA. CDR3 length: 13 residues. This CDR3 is CSVRRISSYEQYF. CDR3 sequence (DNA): TGCAGCGTTCGACGGATTAGCTCCTACGAGCAGTACTTC.

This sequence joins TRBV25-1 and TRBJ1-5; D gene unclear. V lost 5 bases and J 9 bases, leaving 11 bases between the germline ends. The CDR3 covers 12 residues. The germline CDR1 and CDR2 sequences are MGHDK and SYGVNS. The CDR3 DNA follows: TGTGCCAGCAGTACCCCAGAGGGGCCCCAGCATTTT. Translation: CASSTPEGPQHF.

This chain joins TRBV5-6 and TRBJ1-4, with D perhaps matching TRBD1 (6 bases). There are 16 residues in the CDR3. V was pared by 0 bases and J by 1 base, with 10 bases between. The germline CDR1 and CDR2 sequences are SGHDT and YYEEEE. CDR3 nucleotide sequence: TGTGCCAGCAGCTTGGGAACGGGACAAACTAATGAAAAACTGTTTTTT. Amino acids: CASSLGTGQTNEKLFF.

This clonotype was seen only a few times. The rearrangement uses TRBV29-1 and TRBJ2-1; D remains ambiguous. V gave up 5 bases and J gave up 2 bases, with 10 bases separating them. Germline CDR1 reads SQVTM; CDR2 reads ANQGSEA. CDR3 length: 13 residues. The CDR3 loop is CSVLGLPYNEQFF. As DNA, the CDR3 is TGCAGCGTTTTAGGTCTGCCCTACAATGAGCAGTTCTTC.

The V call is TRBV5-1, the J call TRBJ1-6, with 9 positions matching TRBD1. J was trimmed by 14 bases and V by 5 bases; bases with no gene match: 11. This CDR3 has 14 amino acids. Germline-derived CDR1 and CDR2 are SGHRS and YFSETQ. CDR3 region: CASRPTGGERALHF. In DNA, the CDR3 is TGCGCCAGCAGACCGACAGGGGGGGAGAGGGCCCTCCACTTT.

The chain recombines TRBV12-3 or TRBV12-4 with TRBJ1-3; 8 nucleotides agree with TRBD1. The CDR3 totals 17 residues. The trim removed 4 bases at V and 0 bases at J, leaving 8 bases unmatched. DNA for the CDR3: TGTGCCAGCAGTTCAGACAGGGGCTTCCTCTCTGGAAACACCATATATTTT. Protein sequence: CASSSDRGFLSGNTIYF.

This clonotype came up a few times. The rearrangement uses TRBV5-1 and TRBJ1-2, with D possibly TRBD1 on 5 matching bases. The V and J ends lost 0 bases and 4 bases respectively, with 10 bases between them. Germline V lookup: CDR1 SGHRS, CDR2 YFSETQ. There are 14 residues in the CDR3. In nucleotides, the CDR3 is TGCGCCAGCAGCTTGGCAGGGACCCTCTATGGCTACACCTTC. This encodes CASSLAGTLYGYTF.

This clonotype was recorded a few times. CDR3 residues: CASSLASGGSETQYF. The CDR3 region has the DNA TGTGCCAGCAGCTTGGCAAGTGGGGGGTCGGAGACCCAGTACTTC. This chain links TRBV5-4 with TRBJ2-5, with a tentative D call TRBD2 (6 bases). The CDR3 runs to 15 residues. The germline gives CDR1 SGHNT, CDR2 YYREEE (reference sequence). V was shortened by 0 bases and J by 5 bases, with 14 bases between the two germline ends.

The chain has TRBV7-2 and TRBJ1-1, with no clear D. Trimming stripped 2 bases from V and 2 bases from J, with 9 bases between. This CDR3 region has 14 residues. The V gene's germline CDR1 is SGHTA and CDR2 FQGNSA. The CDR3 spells CASSLRTLNTEAFF. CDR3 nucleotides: TGTGCCAGCAGCTTAAGGACCCTAAACACTGAAGCTTTCTTT.

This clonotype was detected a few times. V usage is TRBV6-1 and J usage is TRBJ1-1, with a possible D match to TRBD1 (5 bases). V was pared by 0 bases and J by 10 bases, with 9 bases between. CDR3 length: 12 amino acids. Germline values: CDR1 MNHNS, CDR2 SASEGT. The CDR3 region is CASSEALGVAFF. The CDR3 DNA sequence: TGTGCCAGCAGTGAAGCGCTGGGGGTAGCTTTCTTT.